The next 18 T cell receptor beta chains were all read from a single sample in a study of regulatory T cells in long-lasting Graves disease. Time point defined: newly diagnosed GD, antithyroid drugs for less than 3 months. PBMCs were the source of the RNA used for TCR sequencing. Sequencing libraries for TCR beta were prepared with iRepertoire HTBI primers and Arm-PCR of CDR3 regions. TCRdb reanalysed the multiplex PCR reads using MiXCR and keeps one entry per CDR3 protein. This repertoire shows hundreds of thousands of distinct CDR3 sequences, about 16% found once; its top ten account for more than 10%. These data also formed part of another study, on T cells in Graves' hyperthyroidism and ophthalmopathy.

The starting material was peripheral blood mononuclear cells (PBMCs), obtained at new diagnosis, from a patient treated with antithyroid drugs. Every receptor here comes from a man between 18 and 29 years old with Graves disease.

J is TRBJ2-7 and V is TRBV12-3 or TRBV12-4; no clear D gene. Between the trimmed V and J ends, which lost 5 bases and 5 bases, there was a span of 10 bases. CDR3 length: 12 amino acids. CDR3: CASSITEDEQYF. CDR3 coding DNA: TGTGCCAGCAGTATTACAGAGGACGAGCAGTACTTC.

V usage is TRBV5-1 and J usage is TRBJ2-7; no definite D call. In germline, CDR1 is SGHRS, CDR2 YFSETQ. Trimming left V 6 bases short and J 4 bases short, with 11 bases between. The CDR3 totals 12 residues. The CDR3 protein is CASIENRYEQYF. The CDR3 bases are TGCGCCAGCATCGAAAACCGGTACGAGCAGTACTTC.

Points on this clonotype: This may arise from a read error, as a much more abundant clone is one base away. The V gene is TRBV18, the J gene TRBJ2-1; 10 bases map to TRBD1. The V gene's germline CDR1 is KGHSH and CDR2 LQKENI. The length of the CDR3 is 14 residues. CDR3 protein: CASSPGTGVNGQFF. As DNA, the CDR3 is TGTGCCAGCTCTCCCGGGACAGGGGTCAATGGGCAGTTCTTC.

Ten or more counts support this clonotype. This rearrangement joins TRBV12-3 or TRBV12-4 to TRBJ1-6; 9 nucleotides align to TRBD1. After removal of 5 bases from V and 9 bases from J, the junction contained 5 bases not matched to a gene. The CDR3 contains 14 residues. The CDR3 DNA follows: TGTGCCAGCAGTCCCGGACAGGGGCTTTCACCCCTCCACTTT. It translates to CASSPGQGLSPLHF.

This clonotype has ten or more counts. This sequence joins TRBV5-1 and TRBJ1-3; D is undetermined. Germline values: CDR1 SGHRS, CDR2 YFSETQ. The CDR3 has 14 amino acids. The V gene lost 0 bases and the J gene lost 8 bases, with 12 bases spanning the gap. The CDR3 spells CASSLATLLDTIYF. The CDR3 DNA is TGCGCCAGCAGCTTGGCTACACTGTTAGACACCATATATTTT.

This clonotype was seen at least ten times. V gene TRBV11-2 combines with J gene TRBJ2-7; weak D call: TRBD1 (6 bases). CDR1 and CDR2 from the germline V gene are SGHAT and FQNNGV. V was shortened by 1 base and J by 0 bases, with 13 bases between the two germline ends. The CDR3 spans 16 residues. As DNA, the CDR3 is TGTGCCAGCAGCTTAGGGGGGCAGTTGAGCTCCTACGAGCAGTACTTC. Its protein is CASSLGGQLSSYEQYF.

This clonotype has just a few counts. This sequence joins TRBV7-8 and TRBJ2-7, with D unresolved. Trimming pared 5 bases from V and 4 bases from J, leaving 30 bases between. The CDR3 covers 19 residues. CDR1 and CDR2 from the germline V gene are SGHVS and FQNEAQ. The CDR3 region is CASSPRVSHHIHPAYEQYF. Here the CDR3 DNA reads TGTGCCAGCAGCCCCCGGGTATCCCACCACATCCACCCGGCTTACGAGCAGTACTTC.

CDR3 DNA: TGTGCCAGCAGCCCGAGGGAGGGTGGCTACAATGAGCAGTTCTTC. It translates to CASSPREGGYNEQFF. The chain has TRBV9 and TRBJ2-1; TRBD2 matches at 7 bases. In germline, CDR1 is SGDLS, CDR2 YYNGEE. The CDR3 is 15 residues long. J gave up 3 bases and V 4 bases, and 7 bases lay outside the gene matches.

CDR3 nucleotide sequence: TGTGCCAGCGCCCTGGCCTACACTGAAGCTTTCTTT. Translating it yields CASALAYTEAFF. The chain employs TRBV7-9 and TRBJ1-1; D remains unclear. The CDR3 totals 12 residues. V shed 8 bases and J shed 3 bases, with 10 bases lying between them. The germline CDR1 and CDR2 sequences are SEHNR and FQNEAQ (reference sequence). Drawing the rest from reference TRBV7-9 and TRBJ1-1, the complete variable domain is DTGVSQNPRHKITKRGQNVTFRCDPISEHNRLYWYRQTLGQGPEFLTYFQNEAQLEKSRLLSDRFSAERPKGSFSTLEIQRTEQGDSAMYLCASALAYTEAFFGQGTRLTVV.

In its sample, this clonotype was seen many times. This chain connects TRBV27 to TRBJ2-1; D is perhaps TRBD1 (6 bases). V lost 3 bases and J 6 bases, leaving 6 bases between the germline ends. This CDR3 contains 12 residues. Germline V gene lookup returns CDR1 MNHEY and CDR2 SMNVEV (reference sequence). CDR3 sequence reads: CASSFRGNEQFF. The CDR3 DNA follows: TGTGCCAGCAGTTTCAGGGGCAATGAGCAGTTCTTC.

The CDR3 reads CASSETGTGNYGYTF. The CDR3 DNA is TGTGCCAGCAGCGAGACTGGGACAGGCAACTATGGCTACACCTTC. V and J are TRBV9 and TRBJ1-2; 8 bases fit TRBD1. Per the germline V gene, CDR1 is SGDLS and CDR2 is YYNGEE. The CDR3 has 15 residues. Trimming took 3 bases from V and 2 from J; bases not matched to a gene: 6. Using reference TRBV9 and TRBJ1-2 for the parts outside the CDR3, the full variable domain is DSGVTQTPKHLITATGQRVTLRCSPRSGDLSVYWYQQSLDQGLQFLIQYYNGEERAKGNILERFSAQQFPDLHSELNLSSLELGDSALYFCASSETGTGNYGYTFGSGTRLTVV.

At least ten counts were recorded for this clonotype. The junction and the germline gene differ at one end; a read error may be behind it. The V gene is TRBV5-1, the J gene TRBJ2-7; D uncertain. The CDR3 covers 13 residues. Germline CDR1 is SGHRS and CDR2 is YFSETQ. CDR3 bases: TGTGCCAGCAGTTTAGGCCAGATCTACGAGCAGTACTTC. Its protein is CASSLGQIYEQYF.

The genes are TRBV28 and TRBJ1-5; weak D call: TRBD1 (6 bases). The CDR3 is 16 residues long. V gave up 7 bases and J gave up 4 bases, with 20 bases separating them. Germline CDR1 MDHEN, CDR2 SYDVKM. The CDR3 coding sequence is TGTGCCAGCACGACAGGTCGGGCAGGGGCGAATCAGCCCCAGCATTTT. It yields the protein CASTTGRAGANQPQHF.

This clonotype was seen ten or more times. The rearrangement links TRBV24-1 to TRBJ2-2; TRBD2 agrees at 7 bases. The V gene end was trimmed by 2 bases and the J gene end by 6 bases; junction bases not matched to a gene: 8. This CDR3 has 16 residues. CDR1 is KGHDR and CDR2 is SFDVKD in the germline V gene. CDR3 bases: TGTGCCACCAGTGATTCGGCGGGAGCCTGGTCCGGGGAGCTGTTTTTT. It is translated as CATSDSAGAWSGELFF.

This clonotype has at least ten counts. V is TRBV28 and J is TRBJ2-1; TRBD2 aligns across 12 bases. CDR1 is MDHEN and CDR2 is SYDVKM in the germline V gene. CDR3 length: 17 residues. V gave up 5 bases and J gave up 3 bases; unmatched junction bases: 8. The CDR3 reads CASSTRLAGELYNEQFF. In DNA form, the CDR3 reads TGTGCCAGCAGTACCCGACTAGCGGGAGAACTCTACAATGAGCAGTTCTTC.

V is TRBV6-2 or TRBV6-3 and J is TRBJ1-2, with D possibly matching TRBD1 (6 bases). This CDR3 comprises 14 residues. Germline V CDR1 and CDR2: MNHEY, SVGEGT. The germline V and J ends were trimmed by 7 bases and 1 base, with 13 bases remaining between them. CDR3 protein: CASTTGQLNYGYTF. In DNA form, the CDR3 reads TGTGCCAGCACTACAGGACAGCTTAACTATGGCTACACCTTC.

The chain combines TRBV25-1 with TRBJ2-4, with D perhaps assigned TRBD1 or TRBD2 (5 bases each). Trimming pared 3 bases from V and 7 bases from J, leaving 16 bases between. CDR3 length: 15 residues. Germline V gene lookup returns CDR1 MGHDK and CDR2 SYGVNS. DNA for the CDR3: TGTGCCAGCAGTGATCTCCAGGGACCAAGGAACATTCAGTACTTC. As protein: CASSDLQGPRNIQYF.

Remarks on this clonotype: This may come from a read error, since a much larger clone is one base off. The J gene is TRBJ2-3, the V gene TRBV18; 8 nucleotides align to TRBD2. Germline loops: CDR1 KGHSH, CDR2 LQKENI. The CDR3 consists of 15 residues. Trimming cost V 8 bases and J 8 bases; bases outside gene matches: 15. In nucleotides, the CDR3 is TGTGCCAGCCTCCTCGGGCTAGCGGGCCCCGGTACGCAGTATTTT. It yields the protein CASLLGLAGPGTQYF.